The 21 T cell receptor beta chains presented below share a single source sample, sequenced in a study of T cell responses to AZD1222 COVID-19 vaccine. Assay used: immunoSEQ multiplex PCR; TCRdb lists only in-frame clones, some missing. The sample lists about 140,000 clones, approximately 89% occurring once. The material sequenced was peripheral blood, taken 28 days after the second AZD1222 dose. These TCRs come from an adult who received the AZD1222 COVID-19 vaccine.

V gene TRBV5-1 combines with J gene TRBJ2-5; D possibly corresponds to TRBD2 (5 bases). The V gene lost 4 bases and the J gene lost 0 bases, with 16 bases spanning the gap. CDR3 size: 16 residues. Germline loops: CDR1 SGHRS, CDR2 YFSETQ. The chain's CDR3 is CASSRTERTDQETQYF. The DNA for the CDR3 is TGCGCCAGCAGCCGGACTGAACGGACGGACCAAGAGACCCAGTACTTC.

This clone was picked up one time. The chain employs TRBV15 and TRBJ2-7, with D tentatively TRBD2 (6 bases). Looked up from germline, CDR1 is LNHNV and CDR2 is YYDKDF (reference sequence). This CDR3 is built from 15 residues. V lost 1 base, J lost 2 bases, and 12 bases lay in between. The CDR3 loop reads CATSRGGEYAYEQYF. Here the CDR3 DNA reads TGTGCCACCAGCAGAGGGGGGGAGTACGCCTACGAGCAGTACTTC.

This CDR3 is CASSLANGYEQYF. The CDR3 coding sequence is TGTGCCAGCAGCTTAGCAAACGGGTACGAGCAGTACTTC. The chain employs TRBV7-9 and TRBJ2-7; D gene ambiguous. This CDR3 contains 13 residues. Germline V lookup: CDR1 SEHNR, CDR2 FQNEAQ (reference sequence). With 0 bases removed from V and 4 bases from J, the gap between germline ends came to 7 bases.

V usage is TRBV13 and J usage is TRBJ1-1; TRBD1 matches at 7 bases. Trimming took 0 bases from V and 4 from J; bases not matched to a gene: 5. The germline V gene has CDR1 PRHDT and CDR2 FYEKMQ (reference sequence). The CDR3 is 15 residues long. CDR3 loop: CASSLGPDRATEAFF. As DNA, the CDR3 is TGTGCCAGCAGCTTAGGCCCTGACAGGGCCACTGAAGCTTTCTTT.

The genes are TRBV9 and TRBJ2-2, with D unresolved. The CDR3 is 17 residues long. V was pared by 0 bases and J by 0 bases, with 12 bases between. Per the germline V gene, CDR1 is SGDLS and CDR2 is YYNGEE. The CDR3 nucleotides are TGTGCCAGCAGCGTAGGTTCGAGCCGAGCGAACACCGGGGAGCTGTTTTTT. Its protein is CASSVGSSRANTGELFF.

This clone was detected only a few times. The CDR3 protein is CASSQDDGTGYGYTF. CDR3 DNA: TGTGCCAGCAGCCAAGATGACGGGACAGGTTATGGCTACACCTTC. The rearrangement joins TRBV3-1 (or the pseudogene TRBV3-2) to TRBJ1-2; 8 nucleotides line up with TRBD1. V was pared by 0 bases and J by 5 bases, with 5 bases of the junction left unmatched. The germline V gene has CDR1 LGHDT and CDR2 YNNKEL (reference sequence). This CDR3 region has 15 residues.

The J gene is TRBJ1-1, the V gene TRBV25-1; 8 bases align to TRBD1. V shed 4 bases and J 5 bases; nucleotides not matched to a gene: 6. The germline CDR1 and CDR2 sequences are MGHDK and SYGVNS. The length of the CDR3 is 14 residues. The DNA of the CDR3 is TGTGCCAGCAGTGCCCGGACAGGGCTGACTGAAGCTTTCTTT. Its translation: CASSARTGLTEAFF.

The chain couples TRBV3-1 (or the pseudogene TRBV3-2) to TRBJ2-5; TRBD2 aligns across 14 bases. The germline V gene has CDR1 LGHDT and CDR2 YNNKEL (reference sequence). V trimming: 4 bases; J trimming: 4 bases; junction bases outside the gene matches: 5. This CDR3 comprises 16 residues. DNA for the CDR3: TGTGCCAGCAGCCGCGGGACTAGCGGGGGAGGAGAGACCCAGTACTTC. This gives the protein CASSRGTSGGGETQYF.

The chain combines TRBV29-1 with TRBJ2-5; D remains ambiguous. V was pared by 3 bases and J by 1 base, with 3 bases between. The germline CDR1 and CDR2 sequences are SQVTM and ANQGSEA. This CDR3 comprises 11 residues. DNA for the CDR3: TGCAGCGTTGACAGCCAAGAGACCCAGTACTTC. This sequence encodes CSVDSQETQYF.

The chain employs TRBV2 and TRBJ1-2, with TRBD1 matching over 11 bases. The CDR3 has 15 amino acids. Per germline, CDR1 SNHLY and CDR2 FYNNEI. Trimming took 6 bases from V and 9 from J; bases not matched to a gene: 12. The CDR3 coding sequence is TGTGCCAGCAGCCCGCGGACAGGGGGCGACGTGAGCTACACCTTC. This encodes CASSPRTGGDVSYTF. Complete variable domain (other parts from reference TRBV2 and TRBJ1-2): EPEVTQTPSHQVTQMGQEVILRCVPISNHLYFYWYRQILGQKVEFLVSFYNNEISEKSEIFDDQFSVERPDGSNFTLKIRSTKLEDSAMYFCASSPRTGGDVSYTFGSGTRLTVV.

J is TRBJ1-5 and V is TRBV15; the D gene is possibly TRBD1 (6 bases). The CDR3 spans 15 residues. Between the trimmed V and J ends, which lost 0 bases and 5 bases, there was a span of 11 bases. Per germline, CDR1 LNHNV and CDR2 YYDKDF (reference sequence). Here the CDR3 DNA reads TGTGCCACCAGCAGAGATGGACAGAAAGATCAGCCCCAGCATTTT. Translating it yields CATSRDGQKDQPQHF.

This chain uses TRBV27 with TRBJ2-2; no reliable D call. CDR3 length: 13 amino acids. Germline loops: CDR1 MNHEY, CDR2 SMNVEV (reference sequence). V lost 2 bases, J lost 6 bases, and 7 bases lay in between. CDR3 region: CASSLNGAGELFF. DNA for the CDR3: TGTGCCAGCAGTTTAAACGGCGCCGGGGAGCTGTTTTTT.

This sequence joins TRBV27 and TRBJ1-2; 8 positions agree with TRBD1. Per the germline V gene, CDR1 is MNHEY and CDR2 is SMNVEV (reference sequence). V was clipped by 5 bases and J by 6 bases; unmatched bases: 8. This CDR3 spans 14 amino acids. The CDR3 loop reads CASSLRDRRNGYTF. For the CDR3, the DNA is TGTGCCAGCAGTCTCCGGGACAGGAGGAATGGCTACACCTTC.

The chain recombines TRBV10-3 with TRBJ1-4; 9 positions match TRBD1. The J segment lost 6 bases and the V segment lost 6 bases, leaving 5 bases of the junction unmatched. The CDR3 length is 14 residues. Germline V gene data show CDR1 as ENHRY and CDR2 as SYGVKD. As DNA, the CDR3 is TGTGCCATCAGGCCTACAGGGGGCTATGAAAAACTGTTTTTT. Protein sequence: CAIRPTGGYEKLFF.

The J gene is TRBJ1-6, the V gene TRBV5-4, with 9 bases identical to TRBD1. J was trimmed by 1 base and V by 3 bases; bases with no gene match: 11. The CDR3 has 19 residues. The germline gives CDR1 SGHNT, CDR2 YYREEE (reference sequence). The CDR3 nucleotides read TGTGCCAGCAGCTCCCCCGCAGGACAGGGGCAATCCTATAATTCACCCCTCCACTTT. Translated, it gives CASSSPAGQGQSYNSPLHF.

The CDR3 protein is CASSLVGGSAGNTIYF. For the CDR3, the DNA is TGTGCCAGCAGCTTAGTTGGGGGGTCTGCCGGAAACACCATATATTTT. The rearrangement joins TRBV7-8 to TRBJ1-3, with a weak D call TRBD1 (5 bases). Germline V gene sequence: CDR1 SGHVS, CDR2 FQNEAQ. V was cut by 1 base and J by 4 bases, with 14 bases left in between. The CDR3 consists of 16 residues.

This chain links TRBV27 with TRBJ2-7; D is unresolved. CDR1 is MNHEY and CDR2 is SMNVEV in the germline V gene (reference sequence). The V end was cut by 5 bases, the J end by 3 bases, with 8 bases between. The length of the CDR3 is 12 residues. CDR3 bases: TGTGCCAGCAGTCTCGACGGCTACGAGCAGTACTTC. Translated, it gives CASSLDGYEQYF.

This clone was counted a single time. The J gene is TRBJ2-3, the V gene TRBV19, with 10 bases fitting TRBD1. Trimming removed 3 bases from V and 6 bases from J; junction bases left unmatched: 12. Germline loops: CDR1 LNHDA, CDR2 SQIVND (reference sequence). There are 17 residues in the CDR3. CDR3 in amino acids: CASSIPGQGTGRDTQYF. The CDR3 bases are TGTGCCAGTAGTATCCCGGGACAGGGGACTGGCAGGGATACGCAGTATTTT.

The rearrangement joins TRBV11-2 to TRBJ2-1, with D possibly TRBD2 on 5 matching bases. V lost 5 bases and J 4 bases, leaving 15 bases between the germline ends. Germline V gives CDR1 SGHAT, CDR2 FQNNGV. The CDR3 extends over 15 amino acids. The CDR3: CASSRGDGDYNEQFF. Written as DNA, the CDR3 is TGTGCCAGCAGCCGGGGTGATGGGGATTACAATGAGCAGTTCTTC.

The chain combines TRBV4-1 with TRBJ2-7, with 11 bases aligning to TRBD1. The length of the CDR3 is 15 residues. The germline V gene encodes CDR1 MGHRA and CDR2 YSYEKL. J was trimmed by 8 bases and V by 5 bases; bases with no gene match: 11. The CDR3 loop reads CASSTPAGTGGKQYF. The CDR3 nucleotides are TGCGCCAGCAGCACCCCAGCCGGGACAGGGGGGAAGCAGTACTTC.

The CDR3 bases are TGTGCCAGCAGAAGGGGACAGGGGGCTTTTTATTCACCCCTCCACTTT. It translates to CASRRGQGAFYSPLHF. V and J are TRBV27 and TRBJ1-6; 12 nucleotides line up with TRBD1. This CDR3 has 16 amino acids. CDR1 is MNHEY and CDR2 is SMNVEV in the germline V gene (reference sequence). The J segment lost 8 bases and the V segment lost 6 bases, leaving 8 bases of the junction unmatched.